One sample yielded the 26 T cell receptor beta chains listed below, sequenced in a study of blood T cell repertoires in COVID-19. Sequencing was performed with immunoSEQ multiplex PCR; in TCRdb, only in-frame clones are kept and a portion is missing. The data hold fewer than 130,000 clones, with more than 65% observed a single time. Material: peripheral blood. These receptors came from a woman of 80 years or more with acute or convalescent COVID-19.

This chain uses TRBV6-4 with TRBJ2-2; perhaps TRBD2 as D (5 bases). From germline, CDR1 is MRHNA and CDR2 SNTAGT. V was trimmed by 0 bases and J by 7 bases, leaving 12 bases between them. The CDR3 has 15 residues. DNA of the CDR3: TGTGCCAGCAGTGACTCGAAAACCGGGATCGGGGAGCTGTTTTTT. Residues: CASSDSKTGIGELFF.

The chain employs TRBV7-2 and TRBJ2-3, with 10 bases that match TRBD1. This CDR3 is 14 amino acids long. Germline CDR1 is SGHTA and CDR2 is FQGNSA. V lost 8 bases to trimming and J lost 1 base; unmatched junction nucleotides: 3. This CDR3 is CASGQGVGTDTQYF. The CDR3 coding sequence is TGTGCCAGCGGACAGGGGGTTGGCACAGATACGCAGTATTTT.

The genes are TRBV5-4 and TRBJ1-1; 7 bases line up with TRBD1. CDR1 is SGHNT and CDR2 is YYREEE in the germline V gene (reference sequence). Trimming cost V 0 bases and J 1 base; bases outside gene matches: 3. The CDR3 is made up of 15 amino acids. The CDR3 coding sequence is TGTGCCAGCAGCTTGGCCCAGGGGGGGAACACTGAAGCTTTCTTT. Its protein product is CASSLAQGGNTEAFF.

V gene TRBV10-3 combines with J gene TRBJ2-1; no definite D call. Trimming took off 6 bases at V and 9 bases at J, with 21 bases between the two ends. The CDR3 has 15 amino acids. Looked up from germline, CDR1 is ENHRY and CDR2 is SYGVKD. DNA for the CDR3: TGTGCCATCAGACCCCTCTCTTCCCCATTCGGTGAGCAGTTCTTC. Translating gives CAIRPLSSPFGEQFF.

The chain combines TRBV3-1 (or the pseudogene TRBV3-2) with TRBJ2-7, with TRBD1 as a possible D gene (6 bases). Germline values: CDR1 LGHDT, CDR2 YNNKEL (reference sequence). Trimming took off 2 bases at V and 0 bases at J, with 8 bases between the two ends. The length of the CDR3 is 14 residues. The CDR3 protein is CASSQRQASYEQYF. As DNA, the CDR3 is TGTGCCAGCAGCCAAAGACAGGCCTCCTACGAGCAGTACTTC.

The genes are TRBV18 and TRBJ2-1; 7 nucleotides align to TRBD2. Germline CDR1 reads KGHSH; CDR2 reads LQKENI. This CDR3 spans 14 amino acids. The V segment lost 2 bases and the J segment 6 bases; nucleotides outside the gene matches: 4. The CDR3 region is CASSPTGTINEQFF. In nucleotides, the CDR3 is TGTGCCAGCTCACCAACCGGGACTATCAATGAGCAGTTCTTC.

V gene TRBV23-1 combines with J gene TRBJ2-4; TRBD2 aligns across 12 bases. TRBV23-1 is placed among ORFs of uncertain function. V gave up 6 bases and J gave up 2 bases; unmatched junction bases: 20. This CDR3 region has 21 residues. The CDR3 sequence is CASRPRDRGYTSGRTKNIQYF. The CDR3 DNA reads as TGCGCCAGCAGACCGAGGGACAGGGGATATACTAGCGGGAGGACCAAAAACATTCAGTACTTC.

The genes are TRBV19 and TRBJ1-1; 11 bases map to TRBD1. There are 15 residues in the CDR3. Looked up from germline, CDR1 is LNHDA and CDR2 is SQIVND (reference sequence). The ends lost 5 bases at V and 5 bases at J; junction bases unmatched: 7. The CDR3 DNA sequence: TGTGCCAGTAGTCCTCCGGACAGGGGGCGGACTGAAGCTTTCTTT. This codes for CASSPPDRGRTEAFF.

J is TRBJ2-5 and V is TRBV30; D not resolved. Germline-derived CDR1 and CDR2 are GTSNPN and SVGIG (reference sequence). This CDR3 is built from 12 residues. Trimming took 4 bases from V and 8 from J, leaving 14 bases between them. CDR3 bases: TGTGCCTGGACTAGTACACGCGGAACCCAGTACTTC. It codes for CAWTSTRGTQYF.

The chain employs TRBV14 and TRBJ2-7; TRBD2 matches 16 bases. This CDR3 is built from 14 residues. The J segment lost 6 bases and the V segment lost 10 bases, leaving 6 bases of the junction unmatched. CDR1 is SGHDN and CDR2 is FVKESK in the germline V gene. The CDR3 is CATSGLAGGSEQYF. The CDR3 DNA sequence: TGTGCCACTTCGGGACTAGCGGGAGGGAGCGAGCAGTACTTC.

The chain joins TRBV19 to TRBJ1-2, with 8 bases aligning to TRBD1. This CDR3 comprises 15 residues. V shed 4 bases and J 4 bases; nucleotides not matched to a gene: 8. CDR1 and CDR2 from the germline V gene are LNHDA and SQIVND (reference sequence). CDR3: CASSTLTGATYGYTF. The CDR3 coding sequence is TGTGCCAGTAGTACCCTGACAGGGGCGACCTATGGCTACACCTTC. Filled out from reference TRBV19 and TRBJ1-2, the complete variable domain reads DGGITQSPKYLFRKEGQNVTLSCEQNLNHDAMYWYRQDPGQGLRLIYYSQIVNDFQKGDIAEGYSVSREKKESFPLTVTSAQKNPTAFYLCASSTLTGATYGYTFGSGTRLTVV.

V is TRBV3-1 (or the pseudogene TRBV3-2) and J is TRBJ1-6; D gene unclear. This CDR3 comprises 15 residues. Looked up from germline, CDR1 is LGHDT and CDR2 is YNNKEL (reference sequence). V lost 4 bases to trimming and J lost 5 bases, with 12 bases between them. This CDR3 is CASSPTPGDNSPLHF. As DNA, the CDR3 is TGTGCCAGCAGCCCTACACCGGGAGATAATTCACCCCTCCACTTT.

The chain links TRBV7-2 to TRBJ2-7, with TRBD2 as a possible D gene (6 bases). There are 15 residues in the CDR3. CDR1 and CDR2 from the germline V gene are SGHTA and FQGNSA. V gave up 1 base and J gave up 0 bases, with 10 bases separating them. The CDR3 region is CASSLVRGSSYEQYF. DNA for the CDR3: TGTGCCAGCAGCTTAGTCCGGGGGAGCTCCTACGAGCAGTACTTC.

J is TRBJ2-7 and V is TRBV5-5; 7 bases agree with TRBD2. V was pared by 4 bases and J by 3 bases, with 7 bases of the junction left unmatched. Germline V gene data show CDR1 as SGHKS and CDR2 as YYEKEE (reference sequence). The CDR3 has 14 amino acids. This CDR3 reads CASSVRGVSYEQYF. The CDR3 DNA is TGTGCCAGCAGCGTACGGGGGGTAAGCTACGAGCAGTACTTC.

The chain carries TRBV6-5 and TRBJ2-3, with 7 bases fitting TRBD1. J was trimmed by 3 bases and V by 7 bases; bases with no gene match: 10. This CDR3 has 15 residues. Germline V gene sequence: CDR1 MNHEY, CDR2 SVGAGI. For the CDR3, the DNA is TGTGCCAGCACGAGACAGGGTAGCAGAACAGATACGCAGTATTTT. This translates into CASTRQGSRTDTQYF.

This clone has a handful of counts. The chain employs TRBV7-3 and TRBJ2-1; the D gene is possibly TRBD1 (5 bases). CDR1 and CDR2 (germline): SGHTA, FQGTGA. This CDR3 has 13 amino acids. V shed 1 base and J shed 6 bases, with 7 bases lying between them. The CDR3 reads CASSLRQLNEQFF. In DNA form, the CDR3 reads TGTGCCAGCAGCTTAAGACAGCTCAATGAGCAGTTCTTC.

The chain employs TRBV11-2 and TRBJ2-2, with no clear D. This CDR3 contains 13 residues. V lost 1 base, J lost 5 bases, and 5 bases lay in between. In germline, CDR1 is SGHAT, CDR2 FQNNGV. This CDR3 reads CASSLGITGELFF. CDR3 in DNA: TGTGCCAGCAGCTTAGGTATAACCGGGGAGCTGTTTTTT.

The V call is TRBV4-3, the J call TRBJ2-7, with TRBD2 identical over 7 bases. The germline gives CDR1 LGHNA, CDR2 YSLEER. V shed 0 bases and J 4 bases; nucleotides not matched to a gene: 3. The CDR3 covers 14 residues. The CDR3 is CASSQDRGGYEQYF. The CDR3 DNA reads TGCGCCAGCAGCCAAGATCGGGGAGGGTACGAGCAGTACTTC.

The chain carries TRBV5-1 and TRBJ1-2, with TRBD1 identical over 8 bases. The CDR3 totals 12 residues. From germline, CDR1 is SGHRS and CDR2 YFSETQ. Trimming cost V 4 bases and J 5 bases; bases outside gene matches: 1. The CDR3 nucleotides read TGCGCCAGCAGCGACAGGGGATATGGCTACACCTTC. It translates to CASSDRGYGYTF.

The V call is TRBV11-2, the J call TRBJ1-1, with D possibly being TRBD1 (5 bases). Between the trimmed V and J ends, which lost 3 bases and 0 bases, there was a span of 8 bases. This CDR3 contains 14 residues. Per germline, CDR1 SGHAT and CDR2 FQNNGV. In DNA, the CDR3 is TGTGCCAGCAGCTTGACAGCTTTGAACACTGAAGCTTTCTTT. Protein sequence: CASSLTALNTEAFF.

With regard to this clone: At the DNA level, this CDR3 is encoded by other sequences in the same sample as well. CDR3 DNA: TGCGCCAGCAGCCAAGATTTAGCGGGGGGGCGTAGGGAGCAGTTCTTC. It yields the protein CASSQDLAGGRREQFF. The chain uses TRBV4-1 and TRBJ2-1; 11 bases are a match to TRBD2. Germline V lookup: CDR1 MGHRA, CDR2 YSYEKL. The CDR3 contains 16 residues. V shed 0 bases, J shed 10 bases, and the junction held 8 bases outside the gene matches.

This sequence joins TRBV3-1 (or the pseudogene TRBV3-2) and TRBJ2-2; D might be TRBD2 (5 bases). The germline V gene encodes CDR1 LGHDT and CDR2 YNNKEL (reference sequence). This CDR3 has 14 amino acids. V was shortened by 7 bases and J by 6 bases, with 15 bases between the two germline ends. The CDR3 sequence: CASTPTYGAGELFF. In DNA form, the CDR3 reads TGTGCCAGCACCCCGACCTACGGGGCCGGGGAGCTGTTTTTT.

This chain uses TRBV7-9 with TRBJ2-3, with 10 positions matching TRBD2. With V trimmed by 4 bases and J by 5 bases, 6 bases remained unmatched. CDR1 and CDR2 (germline): SEHNR, FQNEAQ (reference sequence). The CDR3 spans 15 residues. CDR3 residues: CASSSSGGAEDTQYF. CDR3 in DNA: TGTGCCAGCAGCTCGAGCGGGGGGGCGGAAGATACGCAGTATTTT.

The genes are TRBV12-3 or TRBV12-4 and TRBJ1-1, with 7 positions matching TRBD1. The V and J ends lost 7 bases and 8 bases, in that order; junction bases with no gene match: 7. CDR3 length: 12 residues. The CDR3, as DNA: TGTGCCAGCAATGGGGACAGACGGGAAGCTTTCTTT. This sequence encodes CASNGDRREAFF.

This clone was seen a handful of times. The J gene is TRBJ1-2, the V gene TRBV11-1; D gene ambiguous. CDR3 length equals 12 residues. The germline gives CDR1 SGHAT, CDR2 FQDESV (reference sequence). Trimming stripped 5 bases from V and 2 bases from J, with 6 bases between. CDR3 residues: CASSQENYGYTF. In DNA, the CDR3 is TGTGCCAGCAGCCAGGAAAACTATGGCTACACCTTC. Together with reference TRBV11-1 and TRBJ1-2, the CDR3 gives the full variable domain: EAEVAQSPRYKITEKSQAVAFWCDPISGHATLYWYRQILGQGPELLVQFQDESVVDDSQLPKDRFSAERLKGVDSTLKIQPAELGDSAMYLCASSQENYGYTFGSGTRLTVV.

This sequence joins TRBV6-5 and TRBJ2-7; D possibly corresponds to TRBD2 (6 bases). V shed 10 bases and J shed 4 bases, with 11 bases lying between them. The length of the CDR3 is 11 residues. Germline CDR1 reads MNHEY; CDR2 reads SVGAGI. The CDR3 is CATRDWYEQYF. The CDR3, as DNA: TGTGCCACTCGGGACTGGTACGAGCAGTACTTC.